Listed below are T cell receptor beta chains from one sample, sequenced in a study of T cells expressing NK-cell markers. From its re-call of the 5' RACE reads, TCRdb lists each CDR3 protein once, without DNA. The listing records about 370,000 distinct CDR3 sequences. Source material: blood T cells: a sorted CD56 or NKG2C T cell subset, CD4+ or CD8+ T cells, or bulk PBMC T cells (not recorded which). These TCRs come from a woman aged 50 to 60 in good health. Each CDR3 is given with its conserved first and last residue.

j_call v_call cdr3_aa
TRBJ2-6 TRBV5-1 CASSLVGQGDRGSGANVLTF
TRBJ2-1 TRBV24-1 CATSVYTGEQFF
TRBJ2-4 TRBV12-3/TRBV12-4 CASSLGGGGRNIQYF
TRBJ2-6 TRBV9 CASSVIRGPPGSGANVLTF
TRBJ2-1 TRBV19 CASNSGRSYNEQFF
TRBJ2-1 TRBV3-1 CASSQMDSVTGNEQFF
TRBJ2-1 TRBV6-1 CASIRDRTTYNEQFF
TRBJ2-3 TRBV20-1 CSARKGSSKDTQYF
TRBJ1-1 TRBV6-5 CASSHSQGGSEAFF
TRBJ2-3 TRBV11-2 CASSPRLSTDTQYF
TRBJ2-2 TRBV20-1 CSARLGGDGELFF
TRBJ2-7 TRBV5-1 CASSRDGGTEQYF
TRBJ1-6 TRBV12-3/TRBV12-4 CASRFAGGDSYNSPLHF
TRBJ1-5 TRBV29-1 CSVEEGPNQPQHF
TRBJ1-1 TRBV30 CARGTGRGTEAFF
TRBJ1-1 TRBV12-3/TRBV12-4 CASRYRSGGPTEAFF
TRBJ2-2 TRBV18 CASSHEGRGELFF